These 19 T cell receptor beta chains were all obtained from the same sample, sequenced in a study of blood T cell repertoires in COVID-19. Method: immunoSEQ multiplex PCR; TCRdb's copy keeps in-frame clones and lacks some. The data show a few hundred thousand clones, with 89% seen just once and 3.5% to 5% held by the top ten. Sequenced: peripheral blood. The receptors stem from a woman aged 40 to 55 who had recovered from COVID-19.

The V call is TRBV18, the J call TRBJ2-3; 7 bases align to TRBD2. The CDR3 loop spans 15 amino acids. CDR1 and CDR2 (germline): KGHSH, LQKENI. Losses at the gene ends were 1 base for V and 6 bases for J; bases not matched to a gene: 7. The CDR3 sequence is CASSPQRGGLDTQYF. As DNA, the CDR3 is TGTGCCAGCTCACCACAGCGGGGCGGGTTGGATACGCAGTATTTT.

The chain employs TRBV11-1 and TRBJ2-2, with 7 nucleotides matching TRBD1. Losses at the gene ends were 6 bases for V and 7 bases for J; bases not matched to a gene: 11. Germline CDR1 SGHAT, CDR2 FQDESV (reference sequence). The CDR3 totals 15 residues. CDR3 DNA sequence: TGTGCCAGCAGGACACACAGGGGATTGATCGGGGAGCTGTTTTTT. This codes for CASRTHRGLIGELFF.

The gene calls are TRBV5-5 and TRBJ2-7, with D possibly being TRBD1 (6 bases). The CDR3 contains 14 residues. Germline CDR1 SGHKS, CDR2 YYEKEE (reference sequence). V dropped 3 bases and J dropped 4 bases, with 14 bases sitting between them. The CDR3: CASSSGTRMYEQYF. The CDR3, as DNA: TGTGCCAGCAGCTCAGGGACAAGAATGTACGAGCAGTACTTC.

CDR3 loop: CASSQVWRDQRTDTQYF. The CDR3 DNA follows: TGCGCCAGCAGCCAAGTGTGGCGGGACCAACGCACAGATACGCAGTATTTT. The chain links TRBV4-1 to TRBJ2-3; TRBD2 is a possible D gene (6 bases). V lost 1 base and J lost 1, with 15 bases in between. This CDR3 is 17 amino acids long. Looked up from germline, CDR1 is MGHRA and CDR2 is YSYEKL.

V is TRBV7-9 and J is TRBJ2-7; 12 bases are shared with TRBD2. V was pared by 5 bases and J by 3 bases, with 5 bases of the junction left unmatched. This CDR3 contains 15 residues. Germline loops: CDR1 SEHNR, CDR2 FQNEAQ (reference sequence). CDR3 protein: CASSRGLAGLYEQYV. The CDR3, as DNA: TGTGCCAGCAGCCGTGGACTAGCGGGGCTCTACGAGCAGTACGTC.

The gene calls are TRBV24-1 and TRBJ2-3; 8 bases fit TRBD1. The CDR3 spans 15 residues. After removal of 6 bases from V and 1 base from J, the junction contained 5 bases not matched to a gene. Germline V CDR1 and CDR2: KGHDR, SFDVKD. The CDR3 loop is CATSPAGGRTDTQYF. CDR3 DNA sequence: TGTGCCACCAGTCCCGCAGGGGGCCGCACAGATACGCAGTATTTT.

The CDR3, as DNA: TGTGCCAGCAGTTCGTCAGGGAAGAACACCGGGGAGCTGTTTTTT. This sequence encodes CASSSSGKNTGELFF. The genes are TRBV28 and TRBJ2-2, with TRBD1 as a possible D gene (5 bases). Germline CDR1 and CDR2: MDHEN and SYDVKM. This CDR3 region has 15 residues. V lost 4 bases to trimming and J lost 1 base, with 10 bases between them. The full variable domain, rest sourced from reference TRBV28 and TRBJ2-2, is DVKVTQSSRYLVKRTGEKVFLECVQDMDHENMFWYRQDPGLGLRLIYFSYDVKMKEKGDIPEGYSVSREKKERFSLILESASTNQTSMYLCASSSSGKNTGELFFGEGSRLTVL.

This clone came up a few times. The rearrangement uses TRBV7-2 and TRBJ2-3; 9 bases fit TRBD2. The germline V gene has CDR1 SGHTA and CDR2 FQGNSA. The CDR3 sequence is 16 residues long. The ends lost 3 bases at V and 0 bases at J; junction bases unmatched: 4. This CDR3 reads CASSFRLAGSTDTQYF. The CDR3 nucleotides read TGTGCCAGCAGCTTCCGCCTAGCGGGGAGCACAGATACGCAGTATTTT. Combining the CDR3 with reference TRBV7-2 and TRBJ2-3 gives the whole variable domain GAGVSQSPSNKVTEKGKDVELRCDPISGHTALYWYRQSLGQGLEFLIYFQGNSAPDKSGLPSDRFSAERTGGSVSTLTIQRTQQEDSAVYLCASSFRLAGSTDTQYFGPGTRLTVL.

The chain has TRBV11-3 and TRBJ2-1; tentative D call: TRBD2 (6 bases). V was cut by 4 bases and J by 0 bases, with 10 bases left in between. The CDR3 totals 15 residues. In germline, CDR1 is SGHNT, CDR2 YENEEA. CDR3 nucleotide sequence: TGTGCCAGCAGCTGGGGGACTCACTCCTACAATGAGCAGTTCTTC. It translates to CASSWGTHSYNEQFF.

The rearrangement links TRBV10-3 to TRBJ1-1; D uncertain. V lost 8 bases and J lost 7, with 5 bases in between. Germline CDR1 is ENHRY and CDR2 is SYGVKD. The CDR3 sequence is 9 residues long. The CDR3 DNA is TGTGCCATCCCAGTTGAAGCTTTCTTT. Translation gives CAIPVEAFF.

The V call is TRBV15, the J call TRBJ2-3, with a possible D match to TRBD1 (5 bases). Germline V gene lookup returns CDR1 LNHNV and CDR2 YYDKDF (reference sequence). This CDR3 is 16 amino acids long. Trimming stripped 1 base from V and 2 bases from J, with 13 bases between. The CDR3 sequence: CATSRGPQGDTDTQYF. The CDR3, as DNA: TGTGCCACCAGCAGAGGACCCCAAGGGGACACAGATACGCAGTATTTT.

The rearrangement joins TRBV19 to TRBJ2-1; TRBD2 aligns across 15 bases. The J segment lost 8 bases and the V segment lost 6 bases, leaving 2 bases of the junction unmatched. Germline V gene lookup returns CDR1 LNHDA and CDR2 SQIVND (reference sequence). This CDR3 spans 14 amino acids. CDR3: CASRGLAGGYEQFF. In nucleotides, the CDR3 is TGTGCCAGTAGGGGACTAGCGGGAGGCTATGAGCAGTTCTTC.

This chain joins TRBV6-5 and TRBJ2-5; TRBD1 agrees at 9 bases. V shed 8 bases and J 1 base; nucleotides not matched to a gene: 8. From germline, CDR1 is MNHEY and CDR2 SVGAGI. The CDR3 length is 15 residues. In nucleotides, the CDR3 is TGTGCCAGCGTACCGGGACAGGGAACCCAAGAGACCCAGTACTTC. Translated: CASVPGQGTQETQYF.

V gene TRBV5-8 combines with J gene TRBJ2-1; 7 bases agree with TRBD2. The CDR3 extends over 16 amino acids. Losses at the gene ends were 0 bases for V and 0 bases for J; bases not matched to a gene: 3. CDR1 SGHTS and CDR2 YDEGEE come from the germline V gene. Here the CDR3 reads CASSLAGGSSYNEQFF. For the CDR3, the DNA is TGTGCCAGCAGCTTGGCTGGCGGGAGCTCCTACAATGAGCAGTTCTTC.

The chain combines TRBV10-3 with TRBJ2-3; 11 nucleotides match TRBD2. The trim removed 6 bases at V and 6 bases at J, leaving 5 bases unmatched. The CDR3 is 14 residues long. Germline loops: CDR1 ENHRY, CDR2 SYGVKD. The CDR3 region has the DNA TGTGCCATCAGCACACTAGCGGGAGTTGATACGCAGTATTTT. It codes for CAISTLAGVDTQYF.

In this sample, this clone turned up once. The junction shows a germline mismatch at one end, possibly a read error. This chain connects TRBV10-2 to TRBJ1-2; perhaps TRBD1 as D (6 bases). CDR1 and CDR2 from the germline V gene are WSHSY and SAAADI. This CDR3 spans 14 amino acids. The CDR3 sequence is CASSPGEGGYGYAF. The DNA of the CDR3 is TGCGCCAGCAGCCCAGGGGAAGGCGGCTATGGCTACGCCTTC.

The V call is TRBV3-1 (or the pseudogene TRBV3-2), the J call TRBJ2-2, with 9 positions matching TRBD1. This CDR3 region has 17 residues. J was trimmed by 4 bases and V by 4 bases; bases with no gene match: 10. The germline CDR1 and CDR2 sequences are LGHDT and YNNKEL (reference sequence). The CDR3 nucleotides are TGTGCCAGCAGCCGAAGTACAGGGGGCGCAAGCACCGGGGAGCTGTTTTTT. This sequence encodes CASSRSTGGASTGELFF.

The chain links TRBV19 to TRBJ2-1, with 8 nucleotides matching TRBD2. V gave up 5 bases and J gave up 3 bases; unmatched junction bases: 6. This CDR3 has 15 amino acids. Per the germline V gene, CDR1 is LNHDA and CDR2 is SQIVND (reference sequence). The CDR3 coding sequence is TGTGCCAGTAGTCCCGCTAGCGGGCTCTACAATGAGCAGTTCTTC. This translates into CASSPASGLYNEQFF. Full variable domain (remainder filled in from reference TRBV19 and TRBJ2-1): DGGITQSPKYLFRKEGQNVTLSCEQNLNHDAMYWYRQDPGQGLRLIYYSQIVNDFQKGDIAEGYSVSREKKESFPLTVTSAQKNPTAFYLCASSPASGLYNEQFFGPGTRLTVL.

The rearrangement uses TRBV6-2 or TRBV6-3 and TRBJ2-7; a possible D gene is TRBD1 (6 bases). The germline V gene encodes CDR1 MNHEY and CDR2 SVGEGT. The length of the CDR3 is 14 residues. Trimming removed 3 bases at V and 5 bases at J, with 14 bases between. Here the CDR3 reads CASSYSGQFHEQYV. In DNA, the CDR3 is TGTGCCAGCAGTTATTCTGGACAGTTCCACGAGCAGTACGTC.